These T cell receptor beta chains were read from a single sample in a study of cytomegalovirus exposure and HLA in healthy donors. Data came from immunoSEQ multiplex PCR; TCRdb stores just in-frame clones and leaves some out. The top ten clones hold approximately 5.3% of a sample with over 50,000 clones, almost 95% of them seen once. Material for sequencing was PBMCs. The receptors were sampled from a man younger than 30 in good health and CMV-seropositive. CDR3s leave out the opening cysteine and the closing phenylalanine or tryptophan. Each record gives: J gene, V gene, CDR3 protein.

j_gene: TRBJ1-5
v_gene: TRBV2
CDR3aa: ASCGTGEQPQH

j_gene: TRBJ2-1
v_gene: TRBV2
CDR3aa: ASSGGGLAGNNEQF

j_gene: TRBJ2-1
v_gene: TRBV11-2
CDR3aa: ASSAETLMKQF

j_gene: TRBJ1-3
v_gene: TRBV28
CDR3aa: ASSLPQGYSGNTIY

j_gene: TRBJ2-7
v_gene: TRBV27
CDR3aa: ASRLRGPNYEQY

j_gene: TRBJ2-2
v_gene: TRBV4-1
CDR3aa: ASSPQGGRTNTGELF

j_gene: TRBJ2-6
v_gene: TRBV29-1
CDR3aa: SVGDRVHSGANVLT

j_gene: TRBJ2-7
v_gene: TRBV6-5
CDR3aa: ASSFRPFADTYEQY

j_gene: TRBJ2-7
v_gene: TRBV14
CDR3aa: ASSEGLAVYEQY

j_gene: TRBJ2-1
v_gene: TRBV30
CDR3aa: AWSVRGAPVVYNEQF

j_gene: TRBJ1-2
v_gene: TRBV19
CDR3aa: ASSNRQETGYT

j_gene: TRBJ2-7
v_gene: TRBV10-3
CDR3aa: AISPLAGVSEQY

j_gene: TRBJ2-1
v_gene: TRBV27
CDR3aa: ASSFGTSGSFNEQF

j_gene: TRBJ2-7
v_gene: TRBV6-5
CDR3aa: ASSLDRTYEQY

j_gene: TRBJ2-5
v_gene: TRBV28
CDR3aa: ASSWRAVLVAETQY

j_gene: TRBJ2-1
v_gene: TRBV9
CDR3aa: ASSVGASGWVGEQF

j_gene: TRBJ2-7
v_gene: TRBV5-1
CDR3aa: ASSSTPSSYEQY

j_gene: TRBJ2-5
v_gene: TRBV7-9
CDR3aa: ASSSTNRDSFQETQY

j_gene: TRBJ1-2
v_gene: TRBV29-1
CDR3aa: SVLHGGTVYGYT

j_gene: TRBJ2-1
v_gene: TRBV9
CDR3aa: ASSSPGTGGVSVPYNEQF

j_gene: TRBJ2-1
v_gene: TRBV19
CDR3aa: ASSVHLGQGRDEQF

j_gene: TRBJ1-1
v_gene: TRBV28
CDR3aa: ASSLTRTGLEAF

j_gene: TRBJ1-1
v_gene: TRBV5-4
CDR3aa: ASSPEAQGSKKAF

j_gene: TRBJ1-2
v_gene: TRBV4-1
CDR3aa: ASSQDNVGVYGYT

j_gene: TRBJ1-2
v_gene: TRBV7-2
CDR3aa: ASSLRGRPAIDYGYT

j_gene: TRBJ2-5
v_gene: TRBV7-3
CDR3aa: ASSPRGSETQY

j_gene: TRBJ2-3
v_gene: TRBV4-1
CDR3aa: ASSQLAGGTDTQY

j_gene: TRBJ1-5
v_gene: TRBV7-8
CDR3aa: ASSQFTQSVDSNQPQH

j_gene: TRBJ2-2
v_gene: TRBV2
CDR3aa: ASSEATAGELF

j_gene: TRBJ1-1
v_gene: TRBV4-1
CDR3aa: ASSLPSGTEWNTEAF

j_gene: TRBJ2-3
v_gene: TRBV19
CDR3aa: ASSTTLRGLAGLPDTQY

j_gene: TRBJ2-7
v_gene: TRBV7-9
CDR3aa: ASSLALAKQY

j_gene: TRBJ1-2
v_gene: TRBV27
CDR3aa: ASATHGDYGYT

j_gene: TRBJ2-7
v_gene: TRBV29-1
CDR3aa: SVGWGGEQY

j_gene: TRBJ2-7
v_gene: TRBV27
CDR3aa: ASSLNSGFSAEQY

j_gene: TRBJ2-1
v_gene: TRBV5-4
CDR3aa: ASSTEIGGGEQF

j_gene: TRBJ1-1
v_gene: TRBV28
CDR3aa: ASSAPGVTEAF

j_gene: TRBJ2-1
v_gene: TRBV11-2
CDR3aa: ASSGLAVSYNEQF

j_gene: TRBJ2-2
v_gene: TRBV9
CDR3aa: ASSVSGTSKTGELF

j_gene: TRBJ2-6
v_gene: TRBV4-1
CDR3aa: ASSQAGGGANVLT

j_gene: TRBJ1-5
v_gene: TRBV6-6
CDR3aa: ASMDRVRQPQH

j_gene: TRBJ2-1
v_gene: TRBV5-1
CDR3aa: ASSFQAGDHEQF

j_gene: TRBJ2-3
v_gene: TRBV25-1
CDR3aa: ASSVGGGRAYTDTQY

j_gene: TRBJ1-5
v_gene: TRBV2
CDR3aa: ASSERGRGNQPQH

j_gene: TRBJ2-3
v_gene: TRBV6-4
CDR3aa: ASSSSGSGTDTQY

j_gene: TRBJ2-1
v_gene: TRBV2
CDR3aa: ASTQGRYNEQF

j_gene: TRBJ1-5
v_gene: TRBV15
CDR3aa: ATSRARSDDSQPQH

j_gene: TRBJ2-3
v_gene: TRBV6-1
CDR3aa: ASSRRGDTDTQY

j_gene: TRBJ2-5
v_gene: TRBV7-2
CDR3aa: ASSLTSGVQETQY

j_gene: TRBJ1-2
v_gene: TRBV27
CDR3aa: ASSFLGENYGYT

j_gene: TRBJ2-5
v_gene: TRBV5-4
CDR3aa: ASSRTSGIGETQY

j_gene: TRBJ2-1
v_gene: TRBV6-5
CDR3aa: ASSAAEHNEQF

j_gene: TRBJ2-5
v_gene: TRBV28
CDR3aa: ASSPSLLQETQY